This T cell receptor (beta chain) is drawn from a study of T cells in localized non-small cell lung cancer. Study outcomes and limitations: It was uninvolved adjacent lung that showed the highest T cell clonality, exceeding tumor. Increased T cell density in blood showed an association with longer overall survival.

This clone is judged large. The antigen remains undetermined. Here immunoSEQ multiplex PCR was the method, and the copy in TCRdb shows in-frame clones only, minus some. The table lists 1,300 or so clones, approximately 24% of them singletons. Material: normal lung tissue next to the tumor, obtained before any cancer treatment. The TCR was taken from a male donor aged 60 or over with stage I lung adenocarcinoma.

CDR3 region: CASSPRVGKAMNTEAFF. The DNA of the CDR3 is TGTGCCAGCAGCCCCCGTGTGGGCAAGGCCATGAACACTGAAGCTTTCTTT. This chain joins TRBV11-3 and TRBJ1-1; no definite D call. In germline, CDR1 is SGHNT, CDR2 YENEEA. The CDR3 is made up of 17 amino acids. Trimming pared 5 bases from V and 0 bases from J, leaving 19 bases between.